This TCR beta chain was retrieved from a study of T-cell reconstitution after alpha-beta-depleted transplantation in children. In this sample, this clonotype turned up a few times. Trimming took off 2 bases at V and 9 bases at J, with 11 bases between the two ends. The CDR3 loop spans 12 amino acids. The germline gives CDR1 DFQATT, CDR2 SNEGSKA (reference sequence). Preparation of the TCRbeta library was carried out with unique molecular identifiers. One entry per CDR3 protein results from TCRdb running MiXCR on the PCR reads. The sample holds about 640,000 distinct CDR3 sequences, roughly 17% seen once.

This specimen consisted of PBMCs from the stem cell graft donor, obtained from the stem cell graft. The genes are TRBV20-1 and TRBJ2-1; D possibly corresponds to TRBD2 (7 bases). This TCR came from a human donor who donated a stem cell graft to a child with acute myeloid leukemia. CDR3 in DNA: TGCAGTGCTAGAATGGGAGGGGGTGAGCAGTTCTTC. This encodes CSARMGGGEQFF.